The 29 T cell receptor beta chains reported below all come from one sample, sequenced in a study of PD-L1 blockade in urothelial cancer (dated by TCRdb to about 2017). The library was prepared using the immunoSEQ multiplex PCR assay. The source is immuneACCESS, and TCRdb retained only in-frame sequences with V and J called. Part of the clones is not carried over; for the studies checked, unresolved V genes explain less than half of this, and the remainder is unexplained. The sample profile shows tens of thousands of clones; about 76% of them were found once. Clones ranked in the top ten supply 3.2% of the sample. Read against the paper, the sample's time point label means: pretreatment peripheral blood. This specimen consisted of PBMCs, obtained around atezolizumab (anti-PD-L1) treatment. These receptors came from a man aged 65 to 85 with urothelial cancer.

This chain connects TRBV5-1 to TRBJ2-7, with D tentatively TRBD1 (6 bases). Trimming pared 1 base from V and 0 bases from J, leaving 8 bases between. CDR1 and CDR2 (germline): SGHRS, YFSETQ. This CDR3 is 14 amino acids long. Here the CDR3 reads CASSLTGLSYEQYF. CDR3 DNA sequence: TGCGCCAGCAGCTTGACAGGGCTCTCCTACGAGCAGTACTTC.

CDR3 sequence (DNA): TGTGCCTGGAGTACGGGGAACGGCTACACCTTC. It codes for CAWSTGNGYTF. The chain links TRBV30 to TRBJ1-2; no definite D call. There are 11 residues in the CDR3. Germline lookup yields CDR1 GTSNPN and CDR2 SVGIG (reference sequence). With 2 bases removed from V and 8 bases from J, the gap between germline ends came to 9 bases.

V gene TRBV19 combines with J gene TRBJ2-1; D not resolved. The germline gives CDR1 LNHDA, CDR2 SQIVND (reference sequence). CDR3 length: 12 residues. With 1 base removed from V and 8 bases from J, the gap between germline ends came to 6 bases. In DNA, the CDR3 is TGTGCCAGTAGTATAGCCCGGGATGAGCAGTTCTTC. This gives the protein CASSIARDEQFF. The full variable domain, in which reference TRBV19 and TRBJ2-1 provide the parts outside the CDR3, is DGGITQSPKYLFRKEGQNVTLSCEQNLNHDAMYWYRQDPGQGLRLIYYSQIVNDFQKGDIAEGYSVSREKKESFPLTVTSAQKNPTAFYLCASSIARDEQFFGPGTRLTVL.

This clone has more than one count but fewer than ten. The chain links TRBV15 to TRBJ1-1; TRBD1 might be the D (6 bases). V dropped 1 base and J dropped 4 bases, with 10 bases sitting between them. The germline gives CDR1 LNHNV, CDR2 YYDKDF (reference sequence). This CDR3 region has 14 residues. The CDR3 region is CATSRVARGTEAFF. Written as DNA, the CDR3 is TGTGCCACCAGCAGAGTAGCCAGGGGCACTGAAGCTTTCTTT.

This clone was observed a few times. This chain uses TRBV2 with TRBJ1-5; tentatively, D is TRBD1 (5 bases). The germline V gene has CDR1 SNHLY and CDR2 FYNNEI. The V and J ends lost 3 bases and 2 bases respectively, with 14 bases between them. The CDR3 is made up of 16 amino acids. The CDR3: CASSEGGSPGNQPQHF. In DNA, the CDR3 is TGTGCCAGCAGTGAGGGGGGTTCACCGGGCAATCAGCCCCAGCATTTT.

The chain links TRBV11-2 to TRBJ2-1; TRBD2 is a possible D gene (6 bases). Germline-derived CDR1 and CDR2 are SGHAT and FQNNGV. The CDR3 is made up of 17 amino acids. V lost 2 bases, J lost 0 bases, and 14 bases lay in between. CDR3 DNA: TGTGCCAGCAGCTTATTAGGCGGGGTGGGCTCCTACAATGAGCAGTTCTTC. Translating it yields CASSLLGGVGSYNEQFF.

V usage is TRBV11-2 and J usage is TRBJ2-3, with a weak D call TRBD2 (5 bases). The germline V gene encodes CDR1 SGHAT and CDR2 FQNNGV. V gave up 0 bases and J gave up 2 bases, with 9 bases separating them. This CDR3 is 15 amino acids long. This chain's CDR3 is CASSLDGDYTDTQYF. DNA of the CDR3: TGTGCCAGCAGCTTAGATGGTGACTACACAGATACGCAGTATTTT.

This clone was observed a single time. The chain is built from TRBV11-2 and TRBJ2-3; 15 bases line up with TRBD2. Trimming removed 5 bases from V and 4 bases from J; junction bases left unmatched: 10. The length of the CDR3 is 18 residues. The V gene's germline CDR1 is SGHAT and CDR2 FQNNGV. The CDR3 bases are TGTGCCAGCAGCCTTAACTCTGGACTAGCGGGAGGGCCAGATACGCAGTATTTT. It yields the protein CASSLNSGLAGGPDTQYF.

The V call is TRBV4-2, the J call TRBJ1-4; unclear D gene. Germline CDR1 reads LGHNA; CDR2 reads YNFKEQ. The V gene lost 0 bases and the J gene lost 0 bases, with 2 bases spanning the gap. The CDR3 contains 14 residues. CDR3 sequence: CASSQDTTNEKLFF. For the CDR3, the DNA is TGTGCCAGCAGCCAAGATACAACTAATGAAAAACTGTTTTTT.

This chain joins TRBV11-2 and TRBJ1-4, with a possible D match to TRBD1 (5 bases). Germline-derived CDR1 and CDR2 are SGHAT and FQNNGV. V dropped 4 bases and J dropped 3 bases, with 9 bases sitting between them. The CDR3 has 14 residues. CDR3 loop: CASSSGFANEKLFF. In DNA form, the CDR3 reads TGTGCCAGCAGCTCAGGGTTCGCTAATGAAAAACTGTTTTTT.

The sample holds one count of this clone. This chain's CDR3 is CASGRVNGELFF. The CDR3 nucleotides are TGTGCCAGCGGCCGGGTGAACGGGGAGCTGTTTTTT. V is TRBV5-5 and J is TRBJ2-2; D gene ambiguous. There are 12 residues in the CDR3. The V end was cut by 7 bases, the J end by 7 bases, with 11 bases between. Germline CDR1 SGHKS, CDR2 YYEKEE (reference sequence). Looking up the rest from reference TRBV5-5 and TRBJ2-2 gives the full variable domain: DAGVTQSPTHLIKTRGQQVTLRCSPISGHKSVSWYQQVLGQGPQFIFQYYEKEERGRGNFPDRFSARQFPNYSSELNVNALLLGDSALYLCASGRVNGELFFGEGSRLTVL.

The CDR3, as DNA: TGTGCCAGCAATATTGTGGGAGGGGTTTACGAGCAGTACTTC. Its translation: CASNIVGGVYEQYF. This chain connects TRBV2 to TRBJ2-7; 7 nucleotides match TRBD2. There are 14 residues in the CDR3. Trimming took 7 bases from V and 4 from J; bases not matched to a gene: 10. Germline CDR1 SNHLY, CDR2 FYNNEI.

Remarks on this clone: This same CDR3 is encoded by further DNA sequences in the sample. This chain connects TRBV28 to TRBJ1-1; D is ambiguous. This CDR3 is built from 12 residues. V was pared by 2 bases and J by 2 bases, with 3 bases between. Per germline, CDR1 MDHEN and CDR2 SYDVKM. CDR3 in DNA: TGTGCCAGCAGTTTACTTAACACTGAAGCTTTCTTT. This encodes CASSLLNTEAFF.

Only one count was recorded for this clone. The V call is TRBV2, the J call TRBJ2-1, with 10 bases identical to TRBD2. The J segment lost 6 bases and the V segment lost 6 bases, leaving 8 bases of the junction unmatched. The CDR3 length is 15 residues. CDR1 SNHLY and CDR2 FYNNEI come from the germline V gene. In DNA form, the CDR3 reads TGTGCCAGCAGCCCCCGGGAGCGGGAGGGCAATGAGCAGTTCTTC. This codes for CASSPREREGNEQFF.

The sample holds one count of this clone. The rearrangement links TRBV14 to TRBJ1-1; no definite D call. The CDR3 runs 14 residues. The V and J ends lost 2 bases and 0 bases respectively, with 7 bases between them. Germline values: CDR1 SGHDN, CDR2 FVKESK. The CDR3 loop reads CASSQTYMNTEAFF. CDR3 nucleotide sequence: TGTGCCAGCAGCCAAACCTATATGAACACTGAAGCTTTCTTT.

This sequence joins TRBV7-8 and TRBJ2-2; D possibly corresponds to TRBD2 (5 bases). Trimming removed 1 base at V and 1 base at J, with 10 bases between. CDR3 size: 16 residues. Germline loops: CDR1 SGHVS, CDR2 FQNEAQ. The CDR3 nucleotides are TGTGCCAGCAGCTTAGATCTAGCTATGAACACCGGGGAGCTGTTTTTT. Translated, it gives CASSLDLAMNTGELFF. Full variable domain (missing parts from reference TRBV7-8 and TRBJ2-2): GAGVSQSPRYKVAKRGQDVALRCDPISGHVSLFWYQQALGQGPEFLTYFQNEAQLDKSGLPSDRFFAERPEGSVSTLKIQRTQQEDSAVYLCASSLDLAMNTGELFFGEGSRLTVL.

This rearrangement joins TRBV2 to TRBJ1-2; possible D gene TRBD1, 6 bases. Germline V gene lookup returns CDR1 SNHLY and CDR2 FYNNEI. Deletions cut 7 bases from V and 2 bases from J, with 17 bases between. CDR3 size: 15 residues. In nucleotides, the CDR3 is TGTGCCAGCACCAGAGGGGGACGCCTGAACTATGGCTACACCTTC. Translated: CASTRGGRLNYGYTF.

The chain is built from TRBV2 and TRBJ2-1; D ambiguous. Between the trimmed V and J ends, which lost 2 bases and 5 bases, there was a span of 7 bases. Looked up from germline, CDR1 is SNHLY and CDR2 is FYNNEI. The CDR3 is made up of 13 amino acids. The CDR3 DNA reads as TGTGCCAGCAGTGAATTTCTAGACAATGAGCAGTTCTTC. It is translated as CASSEFLDNEQFF.

This clone occurred once. The chain carries TRBV14 and TRBJ1-2, with TRBD1 identical over 8 bases. Per the germline V gene, CDR1 is SGHDN and CDR2 is FVKESK. V lost 3 bases and J lost 7; bases outside the gene matches: 7. The CDR3 extends over 14 amino acids. DNA of the CDR3: TGTGCCAGCAGCCAGCTGACAGGGGAGGTTGGCTACACCTTC. It yields the protein CASSQLTGEVGYTF. Full variable domain (missing parts from reference TRBV14 and TRBJ1-2): EAGVTQFPSHSVIEKGQTVTLRCDPISGHDNLYWYRRVMGKEIKFLLHFVKESKQDESGMPNNRFLAERTGGTYSTLKVQPAELEDSGVYFCASSQLTGEVGYTFGSGTRLTVV.

The chain is built from TRBV5-1 and TRBJ2-1; 9 bases are shared with TRBD2. Germline CDR1 SGHRS, CDR2 YFSETQ. This CDR3 is 16 amino acids long. Germline trimming cut 4 bases from V and 4 bases from J; bases unmatched to any gene: 9. The chain's CDR3 is CASSLTAGGPYNEQFF. The CDR3, as DNA: TGCGCCAGCAGCCTGACCGCGGGAGGGCCGTACAATGAGCAGTTCTTC.

Regarding this clone: The junction differs from germline at one of its ends, possibly a read error. The V call is TRBV15, the J call TRBJ2-3, with 8 bases that match TRBD2. Germline loops: CDR1 LNHNV, CDR2 YYDKDF (reference sequence). The CDR3 runs to 15 residues. The CDR3 sequence: CATSGERGSTDTQYF. Written as DNA, the CDR3 is TGTGCCACCAGCGGAGAGCGGGGGAGCACAGATACGCAGTATTTT.

The V call is TRBV27, the J call TRBJ2-1; D is unresolved. Trimming cost V 5 bases and J 0 bases, with 5 bases left between them. Germline V lookup: CDR1 MNHEY, CDR2 SMNVEV (reference sequence). This CDR3 region has 13 residues. In nucleotides, the CDR3 is TGTGCCAGCAGTATTAGCTCCTACAATGAGCAGTTCTTC. Its translation is CASSISSYNEQFF.

The chain employs TRBV28 and TRBJ2-7; D is unclear. V shed 6 bases and J shed 5 bases, with 17 bases lying between them. CDR1 and CDR2 (germline): MDHEN, SYDVKM. The CDR3 covers 14 residues. The CDR3: CASRPLSSSHEQYF. CDR3 DNA sequence: TGTGCCAGCAGACCCCTTAGTAGCAGCCACGAGCAGTACTTC. The whole variable domain, remainder taken from reference TRBV28 and TRBJ2-7, is DVKVTQSSRYLVKRTGEKVFLECVQDMDHENMFWYRQDPGLGLRLIYFSYDVKMKEKGDIPEGYSVSREKKERFSLILESASTNQTSMYLCASRPLSSSHEQYFGPGTRLTVT.

J is TRBJ2-1 and V is TRBV29-1, with 8 bases identical to TRBD1. Germline V CDR1 and CDR2: SQVTM, ANQGSEA. This CDR3 has 13 amino acids. Trimming cost V 4 bases and J 12 bases; bases outside gene matches: 11. The CDR3 loop is CSVAGQGNLGQFF. In DNA, the CDR3 is TGCAGCGTTGCAGGACAGGGAAATTTGGGGCAGTTCTTC.

This clone was recorded only once. This chain links TRBV29-1 with TRBJ2-5; perhaps TRBD1 as D (6 bases). Germline loops: CDR1 SQVTM, CDR2 ANQGSEA. V was cut by 7 bases and J by 0 bases, with 12 bases left in between. CDR3 size: 13 residues. CDR3 nucleotide sequence: TGCAGCGGCTACAGGGTGGACCAAGAGACCCAGTACTTC. Translation: CSGYRVDQETQYF.

In its sample, this clone was seen a few times. The V gene is TRBV2, the J gene TRBJ1-2; D not certain. Trimming stripped 5 bases from V and 6 bases from J, with 13 bases between. The CDR3 has 13 amino acids. Germline CDR1 is SNHLY and CDR2 is FYNNEI. CDR3 sequence reads: CASSIGRKDGYTF. The CDR3 DNA is TGTGCCAGCAGTATAGGGAGGAAGGATGGCTACACCTTC. The whole variable domain, filled in from reference TRBV2 and TRBJ1-2, reads EPEVTQTPSHQVTQMGQEVILRCVPISNHLYFYWYRQILGQKVEFLVSFYNNEISEKSEIFDDQFSVERPDGSNFTLKIRSTKLEDSAMYFCASSIGRKDGYTFGSGTRLTVV.

The chain combines TRBV6-1 with TRBJ1-3, with 7 bases that match TRBD1. There are 14 residues in the CDR3. V shed 5 bases, J shed 4 bases, and the junction held 5 bases outside the gene matches. Germline values: CDR1 MNHNS, CDR2 SASEGT. In nucleotides, the CDR3 is TGTGCCAGCAGTCAACAGGGGAGGGGAAACACCATATATTTT. Translating it yields CASSQQGRGNTIYF.

The rearrangement uses TRBV7-2 and TRBJ2-1; 10 bases are a match to TRBD2. This CDR3 has 14 amino acids. Germline V gene data show CDR1 as SGHTA and CDR2 as FQGNSA. The V and J ends lost 4 bases and 6 bases, in that order; junction bases with no gene match: 3. The CDR3 bases are TGTGCCAGCAGCTCGAGCGGGAGGGCCAATGAGCAGTTCTTC. As protein: CASSSSGRANEQFF.

This clone was counted a single time. This rearrangement joins TRBV6-1 to TRBJ2-7; 8 bases agree with TRBD2. This CDR3 is built from 13 residues. Germline V CDR1 and CDR2: MNHNS, SASEGT. The CDR3 DNA reads as TGTTCATCACGGGAGGGATCGACTTACGAGCAGTACTTC. It specifies CSSREGSTYEQYF.